These 6 T cell receptor beta chains were all obtained from the same sample, sequenced in a study of T cell changes during pregnancy in multiple sclerosis. Profiled with immunoSEQ multiplex PCR; TCRdb holds only in-frame clones, not every one. The sample includes about 44,000 clones, 95% to 97% of them seen just once. The sequencing here drew on peripheral blood, taken in the second trimester of pregnancy. Receptors originate from a female donor with multiple sclerosis, enrolled in a pregnancy study.

As regards this clone: At one boundary the junction diverges from the germline segment, which might be a read error. The chain recombines TRBV4-3 with TRBJ2-5; 8 bases match TRBD2. The CDR3 consists of 15 residues. The germline V gene has CDR1 LGHNA and CDR2 YSLEER. The CDR3 sequence: CASSQAAGDQETQYF. CDR3 in DNA: TGCGCCAGCAGCCAAGCAGCGGGGGACCAGGAGACCCAGTACTTC.

In nucleotides, the CDR3 is TGTGCCAGCAGCCCCGATGGGGGGATAAGCTCCTACGAGCAGTACTTC. Its translation: CASSPDGGISSYEQYF. V is TRBV7-9 and J is TRBJ2-7, with D perhaps TRBD2 (6 bases). From germline, CDR1 is SEHNR and CDR2 FQNEAQ (reference sequence). With 5 bases removed from V and 0 bases from J, the gap between germline ends came to 17 bases. The CDR3 totals 16 residues.

The chain couples TRBV5-1 to TRBJ1-1; 7 nucleotides agree with TRBD1. V shed 6 bases and J 0 bases; nucleotides not matched to a gene: 2. The CDR3 extends over 13 amino acids. Germline-derived CDR1 and CDR2 are SGHRS and YFSETQ. The CDR3 here is CASKQGVNTEAFF. The CDR3 bases are TGCGCCAGCAAGCAGGGGGTGAACACTGAAGCTTTCTTT.

The chain recombines TRBV30 with TRBJ1-5; D perhaps matches TRBD1 (5 bases). The germline V gene has CDR1 GTSNPN and CDR2 SVGIG (reference sequence). CDR3 length: 14 amino acids. With 1 base removed from V and 3 bases from J, the gap between germline ends came to 10 bases. CDR3 amino acids: CAWSDGGDNQPQHF. Here the CDR3 DNA reads TGTGCCTGGAGTGATGGAGGGGACAATCAGCCCCAGCATTTT.

This chain connects TRBV28 to TRBJ2-2; 7 positions match TRBD1. J lost 4 bases, V lost 6 bases, and 5 bases had no gene match. Germline V lookup: CDR1 MDHEN, CDR2 SYDVKM. The CDR3 spans 14 residues. Here the CDR3 DNA reads TGTGCCAGCAGGGCCGGGACAGCCACCGGGGAGCTGTTTTTT. Protein sequence: CASRAGTATGELFF. Combining the CDR3 with reference TRBV28 and TRBJ2-2 gives the whole variable domain DVKVTQSSRYLVKRTGEKVFLECVQDMDHENMFWYRQDPGLGLRLIYFSYDVKMKEKGDIPEGYSVSREKKERFSLILESASTNQTSMYLCASRAGTATGELFFGEGSRLTVL.

V usage is TRBV7-3 and J usage is TRBJ2-3; the D is unclear. This CDR3 contains 16 residues. Germline assignment: CDR1 SGHTA and CDR2 FQGTGA. V was clipped by 6 bases and J by 0 bases, with 16 bases between them. CDR3 in DNA: TGTGCCAGCAGTCCTATAGTCGCCGCTAGCACAGATACGCAGTATTTT. It encodes CASSPIVAASTDTQYF.